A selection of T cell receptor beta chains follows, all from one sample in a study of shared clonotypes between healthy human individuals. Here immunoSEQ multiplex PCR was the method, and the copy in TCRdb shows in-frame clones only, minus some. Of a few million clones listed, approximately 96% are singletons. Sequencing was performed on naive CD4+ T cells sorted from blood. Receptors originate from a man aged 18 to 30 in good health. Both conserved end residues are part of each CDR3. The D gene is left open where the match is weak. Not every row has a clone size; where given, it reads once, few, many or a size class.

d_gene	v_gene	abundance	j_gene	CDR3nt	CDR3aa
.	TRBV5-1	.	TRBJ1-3	TGCGCCAGCAGCTTGGACAGGTCCTCTGGAAACACCATATATTTT	CASSLDRSSGNTIYF
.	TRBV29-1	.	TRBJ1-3	TGCAGCGTTGGTAACTACTCTGGAAACACCATATATTTT	CSVGNYSGNTIYF
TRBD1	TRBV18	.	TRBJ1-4	TGTGCCAGCTCACCGCGCGGGACAGGGGATGAAAAACTGTTTTTT	CASSPRGTGDEKLFF
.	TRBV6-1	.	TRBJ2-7	TGTGCCAGCAGTAGGCAGACCTCCTACGAGCAGTACTTC	CASSRQTSYEQYF
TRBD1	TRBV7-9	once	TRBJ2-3	TGTGCCAGCAGCCCCGGACAGGGGGCTAGCACAGATACGCAGTATTTT	CASSPGQGASTDTQYF
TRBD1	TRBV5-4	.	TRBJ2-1	TGTGCCAGCAGCTTAAGAAGACAGGGCGTCTATGAAGAGTTCTTC	CASSLRRQGVYEEFF
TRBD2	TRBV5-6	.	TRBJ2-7	TGTGCCAGCAGTTCCACTAGCGGGATCGCTCGAAGCACCGAGCAGTACTTC	CASSSTSGIARSTEQYF
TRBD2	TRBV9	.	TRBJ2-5	TGTGCCAGCAGCGTAGCAGCTAGCGGGAGGGCCGAAGAGACCCAGTACTTC	CASSVAASGRAEETQYF
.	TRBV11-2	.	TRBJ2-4	TGTGCCAGCAGCTTAGACCTTCCGGGGGCCAAAAACATTCAGTACTTC	CASSLDLPGAKNIQYF
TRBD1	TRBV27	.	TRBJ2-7	TGTGCCAGCAACTTTCTCGGAGTTGTGGGACAGGGTTATTACGAGCAGTACTTC	CASNFLGVVGQGYYEQYF
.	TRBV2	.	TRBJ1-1	TGTGCCAGCAGAGGCGCGGGACCTATGGGCACTGAAGCTTTCTTT	CASRGAGPMGTEAFF
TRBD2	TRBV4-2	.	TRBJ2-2	TGTGCCAGCAGCGGTAGCGGGGTGAACACCGGGGAGCTGTTTTTT	CASSGSGVNTGELFF
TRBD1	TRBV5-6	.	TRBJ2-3	TGTGCCAGCAGCTTGGTCGACAGGGGGGCAGATACGCAGTATTTT	CASSLVDRGADTQYF
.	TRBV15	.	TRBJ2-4	TGTGCCACCAGCAGAGGTTCAGGGGGGGCCAAAAACATTCAGTACTTC	CATSRGSGGAKNIQYF
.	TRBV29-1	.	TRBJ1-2	TGCAGCGTTGCTGAACGGGAGAACTATGGCTACACCTTC	CSVAERENYGYTF
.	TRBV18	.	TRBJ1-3	TGTGCCAGCTCACCAGCAGTCTCTGGAAACACCATATATTTT	CASSPAVSGNTIYF
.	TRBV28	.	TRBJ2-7	TGTGCCAGCAGTAAAATAGGATGGCCCTACGAGCAGTACTTC	CASSKIGWPYEQYF
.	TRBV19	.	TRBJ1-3	TGTGCCAGTAGTACGACAGGTCCTGGAAACACCATATATTTT	CASSTTGPGNTIYF
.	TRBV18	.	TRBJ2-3	TGTGCCAGCTTACGCACAGATACGCAGTATTTT	CASLRTDTQYF
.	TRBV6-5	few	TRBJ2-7	TGTGCCAGCAGACGGGGACAAGTATCCTACGAGCAGTACTTC	CASRRGQVSYEQYF
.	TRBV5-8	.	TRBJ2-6	TGTGCCAGCAGCAAAGGTGCAGTCCTCTCTGGGGCCAACGTCCTGACTTTC	CASSKGAVLSGANVLTF
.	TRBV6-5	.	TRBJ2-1	TGTGCCAGCAGTGGACACAGCTCCTACAATGAGCAGTTCTTC	CASSGHSSYNEQFF
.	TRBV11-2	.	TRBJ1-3	TGTGCCAGCAGCTTTTCTTGGGCCGCCTCTGGAAACACCATATATTTT	CASSFSWAASGNTIYF
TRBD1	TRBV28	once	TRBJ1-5	TGTGCCAGCAGCCGGGGACAGGGAATAAATCAGCCCCAGCATTTT	CASSRGQGINQPQHF
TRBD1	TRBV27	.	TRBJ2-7	TGTGCCAGCAGTTCCCGGGACAGGGACGTCGACGAGCAGTACTTC	CASSSRDRDVDEQYF
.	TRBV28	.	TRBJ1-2	TGTGCCAGCTACGGGGTAGAGGATGGCTACACCTTC	CASYGVEDGYTF
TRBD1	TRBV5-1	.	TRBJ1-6	TGCGCCAGCAGCTTGGGGGGGACAGGTGGTTCACCCCTCCACTTT	CASSLGGTGGSPLHF
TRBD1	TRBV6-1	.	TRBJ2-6	TGTGCCAGCAGGACAGGGTCTGGGGCCAACGTCCTGACTTTC	CASRTGSGANVLTF
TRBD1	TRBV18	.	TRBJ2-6	TGTGCCAGCTCACCTTCGGGACAGGGTTTTGGGGCCAACGTCCTGACTTTC	CASSPSGQGFGANVLTF
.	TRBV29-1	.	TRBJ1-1	TGCGCGGAGGGGATGAGCACTGAAGCTTTCTTT	CAEGMSTEAFF
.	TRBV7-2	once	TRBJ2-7	TGTGCCAGCAGCTTGAACCCAACCTACGAGCAGTACTTC	CASSLNPTYEQYF
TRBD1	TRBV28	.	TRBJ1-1	TGTGCCAGCAGTTCCGACAGGGGGCACACTGAAGCTTTCTTT	CASSSDRGHTEAFF
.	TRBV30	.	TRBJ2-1	TGTGCCTGGAGGGCGAGTAGCGGAGGCTCCTACAATGAGCAGTTCTTC	CAWRASSGGSYNEQFF
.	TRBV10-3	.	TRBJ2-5	TGTGCCATCAGCGGTGGAAGATGGGAGACCCAGTACTTC	CAISGGRWETQYF
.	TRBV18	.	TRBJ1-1	TGTGCCAGCTCACCAATGCAGCCCCCACAGATAGGTGAAGCTTTCTTT	CASSPMQPPQIGEAFF
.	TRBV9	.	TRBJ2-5	TGTGCCAGCAGCGTAGAAGGGGTGAGCAAGACCCAGTACTTC	CASSVEGVSKTQYF
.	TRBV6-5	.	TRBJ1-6	TGTGCCAGCAGTTACTCGGGAAGCAGCCTGTCCCTCCACTTT	CASSYSGSSLSLHF